The next 7 T cell receptor beta chains were all read from a single sample in a study of early T cells in non-severe SARS-CoV-2 infection. TCRdb itself ran the 5' RACE reads through MiXCR, one entry per CDR3 protein. Here the sample spans tens of thousands of distinct CDR3 sequences, less than 15% being singletons. What was sequenced was whole blood. The source of these receptors is an adult who was a healthcare worker with PCR-confirmed SARS-CoV-2 infection or an uninfected control (not recorded which).

This clonotype occurred many times. V and J are TRBV7-9 and TRBJ2-7, with 11 bases matching TRBD1. This CDR3 has 15 amino acids. With V trimmed by 4 bases and J by 4 bases, 6 bases remained unmatched. CDR1 is SEHNR and CDR2 is FQNEAQ in the germline V gene (reference sequence). The CDR3 sequence: CASSSRDRGMYEQYF. The CDR3 DNA reads as TGTGCCAGCAGCTCAAGGGACAGGGGGATGTACGAGCAGTACTTC.

The V call is TRBV29-1, the J call TRBJ2-3; unclear D gene. The CDR3 contains 13 residues. The V gene lost 0 bases and the J gene lost 5 bases, with 9 bases spanning the gap. Germline loops: CDR1 SQVTM, CDR2 ANQGSEA. The CDR3 here is CSVEDRPGDTQYF. The CDR3 DNA follows: TGCAGCGTTGAAGATCGCCCCGGAGATACGCAGTATTTT.

This clonotype has at least ten counts. The rearrangement joins TRBV6-1 to TRBJ2-7; TRBD2 aligns across 10 bases. The CDR3 sequence is 17 residues long. V lost 8 bases, J lost 4 bases, and 17 bases stayed unmatched. Germline V gene data show CDR1 as MNHNS and CDR2 as SASEGT. The CDR3 sequence is CASRLPGLAGVGYEQYF. CDR3 coding DNA: TGTGCCAGCCGCCTCCCCGGGCTAGCGGGAGTGGGGTACGAGCAGTACTTC.

This clonotype was recorded many times. The chain carries TRBV2 and TRBJ2-7; D unresolved. Germline CDR1 SNHLY, CDR2 FYNNEI. V was cut by 8 bases and J by 7 bases, with 6 bases left in between. There are 9 residues in the CDR3. CDR3 loop: CASGREQYF. CDR3 bases: TGTGCCAGCGGACGGGAGCAGTACTTC.

This CDR3 is CAGRRDSYEQYF. CDR3 nucleotide sequence: TGTGCCGGGAGACGGGATTCCTACGAGCAGTACTTC. The V and J genes are TRBV7-6 and TRBJ2-7, with a weak D call TRBD2 (5 bases). The CDR3 is 12 residues long. The V and J ends lost 11 bases and 1 base respectively, with 12 bases between them. Germline V CDR1 and CDR2: SGHVS, FNYEAQ.

This clonotype was detected a few times. The V call is TRBV9, the J call TRBJ2-5; possibly TRBD1 or TRBD2 for D (5 bases each). The V end was cut by 4 bases, the J end by 9 bases, with 19 bases between. The CDR3 runs to 14 residues. CDR1 SGDLS and CDR2 YYNGEE come from the germline V gene. The CDR3, as DNA: TGTGCCAGCAGCCCCTCCGGGGCCCCATGGGCCCAGTACTTC. This sequence encodes CASSPSGAPWAQYF.

This clonotype has ten or more counts. This chain uses TRBV20-1 with TRBJ1-2; 7 bases agree with TRBD1. CDR1 is DFQATT and CDR2 is SNEGSKA in the germline V gene (reference sequence). The CDR3 contains 13 residues. J was trimmed by 3 bases and V by 6 bases; bases with no gene match: 7. CDR3 nucleotide sequence: TGCAGTGCATCGACAGGGATCGACTATGGCTACACCTTC. It yields the protein CSASTGIDYGYTF.